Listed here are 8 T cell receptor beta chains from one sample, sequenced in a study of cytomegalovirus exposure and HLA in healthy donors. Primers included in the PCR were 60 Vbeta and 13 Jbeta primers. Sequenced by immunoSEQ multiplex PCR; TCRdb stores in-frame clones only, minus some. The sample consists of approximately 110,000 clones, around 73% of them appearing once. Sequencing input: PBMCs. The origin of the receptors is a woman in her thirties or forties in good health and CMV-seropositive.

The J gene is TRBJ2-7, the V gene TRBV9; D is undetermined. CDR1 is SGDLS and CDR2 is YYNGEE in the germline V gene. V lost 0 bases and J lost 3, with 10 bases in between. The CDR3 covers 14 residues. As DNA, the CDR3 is TGTGCCAGCAGCGTAGGGTTGCCAGACTACGAGCAGTACTTC. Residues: CASSVGLPDYEQYF.

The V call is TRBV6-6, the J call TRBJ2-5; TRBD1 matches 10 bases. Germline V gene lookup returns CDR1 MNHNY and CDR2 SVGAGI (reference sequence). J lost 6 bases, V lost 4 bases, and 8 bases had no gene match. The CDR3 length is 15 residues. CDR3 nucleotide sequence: TGTGCCAGCAGTTCCCTGGGGACAGGGGCGAAGACCCAGTACTTC. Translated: CASSSLGTGAKTQYF.

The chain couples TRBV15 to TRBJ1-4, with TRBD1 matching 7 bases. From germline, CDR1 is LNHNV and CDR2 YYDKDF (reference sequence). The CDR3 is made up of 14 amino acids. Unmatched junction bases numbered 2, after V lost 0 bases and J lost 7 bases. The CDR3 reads CATSRDGTAEKLFF. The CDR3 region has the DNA TGTGCCACCAGCAGAGATGGGACAGCTGAAAAACTGTTTTTT.

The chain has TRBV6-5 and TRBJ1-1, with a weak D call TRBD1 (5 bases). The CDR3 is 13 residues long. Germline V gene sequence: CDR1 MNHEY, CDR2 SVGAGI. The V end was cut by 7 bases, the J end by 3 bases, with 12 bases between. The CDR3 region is CASTSQGYTEAFF. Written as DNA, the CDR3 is TGTGCCAGCACCTCCCAGGGTTACACTGAAGCTTTCTTT.

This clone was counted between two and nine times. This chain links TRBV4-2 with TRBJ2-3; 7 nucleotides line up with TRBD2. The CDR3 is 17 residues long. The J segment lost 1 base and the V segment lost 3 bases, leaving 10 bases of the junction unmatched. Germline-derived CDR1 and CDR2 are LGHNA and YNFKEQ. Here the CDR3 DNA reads TGTGCCAGCAGCCAGCATCGCCGGGGGGAAGGCACAGATACGCAGTATTTT. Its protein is CASSQHRRGEGTDTQYF.

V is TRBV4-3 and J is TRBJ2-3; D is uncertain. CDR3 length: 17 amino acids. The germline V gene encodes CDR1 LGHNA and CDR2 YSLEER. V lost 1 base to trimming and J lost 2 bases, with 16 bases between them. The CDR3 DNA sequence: TGCGCCAGCAGCCAAGGGTCATACTATTTATCCACAGATACGCAGTATTTT. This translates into CASSQGSYYLSTDTQYF.

CDR3 loop: CASTSPSGSSTDTQYF. Written as DNA, the CDR3 is TGCGCCAGCACCAGCCCGAGCGGGTCCAGCACAGATACGCAGTATTTT. The rearrangement uses TRBV5-1 and TRBJ2-3; D perhaps matches TRBD2 (6 bases). The V gene's germline CDR1 is SGHRS and CDR2 YFSETQ. Deletions cut 6 bases from V and 0 bases from J, with 17 bases between. The CDR3 covers 16 residues.

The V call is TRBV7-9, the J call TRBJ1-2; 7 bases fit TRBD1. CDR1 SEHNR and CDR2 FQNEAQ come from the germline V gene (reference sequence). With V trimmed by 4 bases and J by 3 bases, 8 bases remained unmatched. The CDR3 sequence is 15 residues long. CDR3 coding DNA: TGTGCCAGCAGCTCCCCAGGGCAGGGGGACTATGGCTACACCTTC. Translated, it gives CASSSPGQGDYGYTF.